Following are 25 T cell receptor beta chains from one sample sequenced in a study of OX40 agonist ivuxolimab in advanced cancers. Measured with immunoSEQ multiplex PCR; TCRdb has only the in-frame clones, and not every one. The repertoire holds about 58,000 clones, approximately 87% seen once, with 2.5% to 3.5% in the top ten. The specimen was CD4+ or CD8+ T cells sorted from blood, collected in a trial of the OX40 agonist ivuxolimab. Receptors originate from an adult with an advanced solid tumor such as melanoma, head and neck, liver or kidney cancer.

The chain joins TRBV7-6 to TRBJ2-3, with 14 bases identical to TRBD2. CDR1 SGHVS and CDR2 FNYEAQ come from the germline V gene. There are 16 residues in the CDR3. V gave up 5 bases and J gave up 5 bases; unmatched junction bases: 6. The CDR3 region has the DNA TGTGCCAGCAGCCCCCGACTAGCGGGGGGGCAAGATACGCAGTATTTT. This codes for CASSPRLAGGQDTQYF.

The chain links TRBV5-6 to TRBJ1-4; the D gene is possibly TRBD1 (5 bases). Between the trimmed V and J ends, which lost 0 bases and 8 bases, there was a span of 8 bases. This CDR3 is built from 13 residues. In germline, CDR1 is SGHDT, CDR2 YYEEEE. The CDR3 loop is CASSLAGGEKLFF. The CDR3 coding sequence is TGTGCCAGCAGCTTGGCGGGGGGAGAAAAACTGTTTTTT.

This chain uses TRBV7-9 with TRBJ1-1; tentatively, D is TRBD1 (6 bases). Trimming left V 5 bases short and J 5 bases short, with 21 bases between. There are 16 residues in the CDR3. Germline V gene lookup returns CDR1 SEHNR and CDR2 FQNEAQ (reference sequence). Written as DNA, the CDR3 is TGTGCCAGCAGCCGAGGCTCATCGGGGGCTTGGACTGAAGCTTTCTTT. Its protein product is CASSRGSSGAWTEAFF.

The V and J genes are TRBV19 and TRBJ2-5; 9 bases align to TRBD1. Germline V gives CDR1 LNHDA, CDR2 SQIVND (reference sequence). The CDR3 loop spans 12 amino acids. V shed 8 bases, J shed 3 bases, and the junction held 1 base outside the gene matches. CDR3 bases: TGTGCCAGTGGGGACAGGGAAGAGACCCAGTACTTC. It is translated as CASGDREETQYF.

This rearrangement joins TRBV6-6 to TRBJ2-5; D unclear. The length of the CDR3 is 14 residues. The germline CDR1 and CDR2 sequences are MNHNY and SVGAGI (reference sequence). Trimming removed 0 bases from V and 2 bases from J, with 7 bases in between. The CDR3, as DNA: TGTGCCAGCAGTTACTCGGCAGGACAAGAGACCCAGTACTTC. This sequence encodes CASSYSAGQETQYF.

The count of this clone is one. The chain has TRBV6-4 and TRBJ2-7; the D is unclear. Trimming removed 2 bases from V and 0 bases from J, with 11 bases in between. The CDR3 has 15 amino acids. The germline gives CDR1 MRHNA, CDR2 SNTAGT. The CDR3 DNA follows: TGTGCCAGCAGTGACAAGGAGCCCTACTCCTACGAGCAGTACTTC. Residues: CASSDKEPYSYEQYF.

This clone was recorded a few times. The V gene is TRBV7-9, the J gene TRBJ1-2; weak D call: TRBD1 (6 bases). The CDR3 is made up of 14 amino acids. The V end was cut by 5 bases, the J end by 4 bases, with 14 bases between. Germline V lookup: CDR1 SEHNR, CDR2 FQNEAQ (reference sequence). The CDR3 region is CASSNWDTSYGYTF. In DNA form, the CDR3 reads TGTGCCAGCAGCAACTGGGACACTAGCTATGGCTACACCTTC.

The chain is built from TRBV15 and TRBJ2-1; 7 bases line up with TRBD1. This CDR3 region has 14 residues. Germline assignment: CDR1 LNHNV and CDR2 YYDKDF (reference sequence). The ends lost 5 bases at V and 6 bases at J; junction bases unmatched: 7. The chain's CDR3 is CATSRGQEANEQFF. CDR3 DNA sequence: TGTGCCACCAGCCGCGGACAGGAGGCCAATGAGCAGTTCTTC.

The CDR3, as DNA: TGTGCCAGCAGCTGGAGTGGAGGCGCCGGGGAGCTGTTTTTT. Its protein product is CASSWSGGAGELFF. The V call is TRBV7-2, the J call TRBJ2-2; maybe TRBD2 (5 bases). The length of the CDR3 is 14 residues. Germline V gives CDR1 SGHTA, CDR2 FQGNSA. V dropped 4 bases and J dropped 6 bases, with 12 bases sitting between them.

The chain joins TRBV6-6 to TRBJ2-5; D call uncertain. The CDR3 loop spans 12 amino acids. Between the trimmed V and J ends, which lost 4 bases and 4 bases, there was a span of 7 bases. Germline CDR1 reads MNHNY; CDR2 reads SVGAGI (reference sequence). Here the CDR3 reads CASSSGLETQYF. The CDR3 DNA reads TGTGCCAGCAGTTCCGGGTTAGAGACCCAGTACTTC.

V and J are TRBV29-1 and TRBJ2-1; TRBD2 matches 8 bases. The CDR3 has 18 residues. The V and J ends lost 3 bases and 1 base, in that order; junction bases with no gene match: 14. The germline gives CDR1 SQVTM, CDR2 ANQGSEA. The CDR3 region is CSVDGGGGAGGSYNEQFF. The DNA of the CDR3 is TGCAGCGTTGACGGGGGGGGAGGGGCAGGAGGTTCCTACAATGAGCAGTTCTTC.

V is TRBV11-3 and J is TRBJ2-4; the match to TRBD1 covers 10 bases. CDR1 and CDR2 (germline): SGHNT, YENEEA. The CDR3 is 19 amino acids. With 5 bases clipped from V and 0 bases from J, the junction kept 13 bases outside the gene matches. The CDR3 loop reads CASSRGQGDLQLAKNIQYF. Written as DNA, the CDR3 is TGTGCCAGCAGCCGAGGACAGGGGGATTTACAATTAGCCAAAAACATTCAGTACTTC.

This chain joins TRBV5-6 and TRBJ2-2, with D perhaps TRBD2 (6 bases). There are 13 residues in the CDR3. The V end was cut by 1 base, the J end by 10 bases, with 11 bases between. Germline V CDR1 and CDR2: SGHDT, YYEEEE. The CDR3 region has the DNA TGTGCCAGCAGCTTGCCAGGGCGGGAGGAGCTGTTTTTT. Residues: CASSLPGREELFF.

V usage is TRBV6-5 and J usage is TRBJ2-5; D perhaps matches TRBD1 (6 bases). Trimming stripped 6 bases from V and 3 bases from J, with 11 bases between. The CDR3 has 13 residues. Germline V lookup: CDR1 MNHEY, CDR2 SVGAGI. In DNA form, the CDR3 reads TGTGCCAGCAGCTCACAGGGTGAAGAGACCCAGTACTTC. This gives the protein CASSSQGEETQYF.

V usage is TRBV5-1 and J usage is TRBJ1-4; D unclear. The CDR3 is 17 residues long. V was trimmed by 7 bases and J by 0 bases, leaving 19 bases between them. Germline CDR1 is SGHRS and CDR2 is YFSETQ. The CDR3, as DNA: TGCGCCAGCTCCTGGATAGGAGCGAGTGCAACTAATGAAAAACTGTTTTTT. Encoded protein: CASSWIGASATNEKLFF.

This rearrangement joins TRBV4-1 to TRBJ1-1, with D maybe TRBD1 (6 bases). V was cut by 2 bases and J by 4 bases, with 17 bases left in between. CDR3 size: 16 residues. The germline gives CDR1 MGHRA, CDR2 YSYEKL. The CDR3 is CASSQLQGTGFTEAFF. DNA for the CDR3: TGCGCCAGCAGCCAATTACAGGGTACGGGTTTCACTGAAGCTTTCTTT.

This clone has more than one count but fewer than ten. The CDR3 region is CASSPPGLVLGEQYF. The CDR3 DNA sequence: TGTGCCAGCAGCCCTCCGGGACTAGTTTTGGGCGAGCAGTACTTC. This chain joins TRBV7-2 and TRBJ2-7; 8 bases align to TRBD2. The germline V gene encodes CDR1 SGHTA and CDR2 FQGNSA. The CDR3 spans 15 residues. Germline trimming cut 5 bases from V and 6 bases from J; bases unmatched to any gene: 12.

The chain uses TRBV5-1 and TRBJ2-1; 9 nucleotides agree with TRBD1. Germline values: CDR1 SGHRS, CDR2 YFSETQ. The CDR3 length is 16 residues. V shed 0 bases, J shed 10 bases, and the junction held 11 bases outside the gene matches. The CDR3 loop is CASSLAGRQGEGEQFF. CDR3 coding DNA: TGCGCCAGCAGCTTGGCGGGGAGACAGGGGGAAGGAGAGCAGTTCTTC.

CDR3 residues: CASSIKLGADTQYF. The CDR3 DNA follows: TGTGCCAGTAGTATTAAACTGGGGGCAGATACGCAGTATTTT. The chain joins TRBV19 to TRBJ2-3; D is perhaps TRBD1 or TRBD2 (5 bases each). CDR1 and CDR2 (germline): LNHDA, SQIVND (reference sequence). With 3 bases removed from V and 4 bases from J, the gap between germline ends came to 11 bases. The CDR3 has 14 residues.

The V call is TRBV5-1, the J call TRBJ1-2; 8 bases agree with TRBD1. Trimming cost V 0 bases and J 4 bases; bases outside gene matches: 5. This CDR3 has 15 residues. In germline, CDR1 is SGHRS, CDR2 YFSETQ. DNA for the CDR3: TGCGCCAGCAGCTTGGGACAGGGGTTGTTCTATGGCTACACCTTC. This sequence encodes CASSLGQGLFYGYTF.

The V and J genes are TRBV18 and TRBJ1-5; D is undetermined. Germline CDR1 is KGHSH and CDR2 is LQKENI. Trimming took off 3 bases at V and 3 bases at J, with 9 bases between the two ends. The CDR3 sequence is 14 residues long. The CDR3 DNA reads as TGTGCCAGCTCACCCTCGAGACCCAATCAGCCCCAGCATTTT. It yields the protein CASSPSRPNQPQHF.

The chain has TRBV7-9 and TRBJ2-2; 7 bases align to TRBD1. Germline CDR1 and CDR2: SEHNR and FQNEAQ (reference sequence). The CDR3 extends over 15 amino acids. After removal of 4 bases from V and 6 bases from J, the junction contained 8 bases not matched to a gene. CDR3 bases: TGTGCCAGCAGCTCGGGACAGCATAACGCCGGGGAGCTGTTTTTT. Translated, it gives CASSSGQHNAGELFF.

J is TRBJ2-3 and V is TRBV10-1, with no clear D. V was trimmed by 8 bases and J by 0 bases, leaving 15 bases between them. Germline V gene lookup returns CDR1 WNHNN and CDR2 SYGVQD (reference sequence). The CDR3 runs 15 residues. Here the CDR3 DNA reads TGCGCCAGCCAACGCGGAAACACTAGCACAGATACGCAGTATTTT. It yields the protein CASQRGNTSTDTQYF.

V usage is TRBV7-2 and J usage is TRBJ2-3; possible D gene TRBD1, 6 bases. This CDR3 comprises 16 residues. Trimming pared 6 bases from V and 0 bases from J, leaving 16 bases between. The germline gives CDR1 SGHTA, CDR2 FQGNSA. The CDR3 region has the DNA TGTGCCAGCAGTGCTTTTGTGGGGGCCAGCACAGATACGCAGTATTTT. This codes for CASSAFVGASTDTQYF.

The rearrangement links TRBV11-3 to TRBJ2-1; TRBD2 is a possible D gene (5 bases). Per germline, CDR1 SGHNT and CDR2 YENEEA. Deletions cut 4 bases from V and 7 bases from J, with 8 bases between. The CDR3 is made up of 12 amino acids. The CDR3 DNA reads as TGTGCCAGCAGCTGGGGAGCAAATGAGCAGTTCTTC. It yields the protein CASSWGANEQFF. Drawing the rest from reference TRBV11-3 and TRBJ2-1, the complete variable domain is EAGVVQSPRYKIIEKKQPVAFWCNPISGHNTLYWYLQNLGQGPELLIRYENEEAVDDSQLPKDRFSAERLKGVDSTLKIQPAELGDSAVYLCASSWGANEQFFGPGTRLTVL.